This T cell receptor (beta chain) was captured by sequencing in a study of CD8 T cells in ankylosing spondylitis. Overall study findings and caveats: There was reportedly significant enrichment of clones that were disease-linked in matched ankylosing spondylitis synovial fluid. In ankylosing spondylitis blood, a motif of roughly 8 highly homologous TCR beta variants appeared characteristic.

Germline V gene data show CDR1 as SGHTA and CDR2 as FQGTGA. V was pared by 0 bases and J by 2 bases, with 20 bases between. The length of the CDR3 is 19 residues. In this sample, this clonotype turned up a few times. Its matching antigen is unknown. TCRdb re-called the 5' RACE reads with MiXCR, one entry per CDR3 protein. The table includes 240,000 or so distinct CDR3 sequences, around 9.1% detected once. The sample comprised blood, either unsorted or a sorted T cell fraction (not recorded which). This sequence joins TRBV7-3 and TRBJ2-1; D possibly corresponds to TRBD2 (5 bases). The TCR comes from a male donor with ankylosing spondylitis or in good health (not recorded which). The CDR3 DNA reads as TGTGCCAGCAGCTTAACGCTGACTAACCCTCCAGGCACCTACAATGAGCAGTTCTTC. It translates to CASSLTLTNPPGTYNEQFF. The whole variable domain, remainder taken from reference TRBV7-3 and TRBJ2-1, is GAGVSQTPSNKVTEKGKYVELRCDPISGHTALYWYRQSLGQGPEFLIYFQGTGAADDSGLPNDRFFAVRPEGSVSTLKIQRTERGDSAVYLCASSLTLTNPPGTYNEQFFGPGTRLTVL.